The 12 T cell receptor beta chains given below trace back to one sample, sequenced in a study of blood T cell repertoires in COVID-19. Profiled with immunoSEQ multiplex PCR; TCRdb holds only in-frame clones, not every one. The sample has 55,000 to 75,000 clones, 90% seen once. Sequenced: peripheral blood. The receptors were gathered from a man aged 55 to 70 with acute or convalescent COVID-19.

This clone was seen a single time. V gene TRBV12-5 combines with J gene TRBJ1-4, with TRBD1 identical over 7 bases. CDR1 and CDR2 (germline): LGHNT, FRNRAP. Trimming cost V 6 bases and J 5 bases; bases outside gene matches: 12. The CDR3 is 16 amino acids. The CDR3 loop reads CASGPRGIGQNEKLFF. The CDR3 nucleotides are TGTGCTAGTGGCCCCAGGGGGATAGGCCAGAATGAAAAACTGTTTTTT.

The rearrangement uses TRBV9 and TRBJ2-2, with 9 bases fitting TRBD2. The CDR3 loop spans 15 amino acids. CDR1 SGDLS and CDR2 YYNGEE come from the germline V gene. The V gene end was trimmed by 5 bases and the J gene end by 5 bases; junction bases not matched to a gene: 7. The CDR3 protein is CASRGSGGETGELFF. The CDR3 nucleotides are TGTGCCAGCAGAGGTAGCGGGGGAGAGACCGGGGAGCTGTTTTTT.

The chain links TRBV6-1 to TRBJ1-5; 7 nucleotides match TRBD1. Per the germline V gene, CDR1 is MNHNS and CDR2 is SASEGT. This CDR3 is built from 16 residues. V was clipped by 1 base and J by 3 bases; unmatched bases: 6. CDR3 in amino acids: CASSEVWDRYNQPQHF. The CDR3 region has the DNA TGTGCCAGCAGTGAAGTTTGGGACAGATACAATCAGCCCCAGCATTTT.

The CDR3 DNA reads as TGTGCCAGCAGCTTAGTCGCTAGCGGGGGGCCCACCGGGGAGCTGTTTTTT. Protein sequence: CASSLVASGGPTGELFF. The V call is TRBV7-3, the J call TRBJ2-2; 11 bases map to TRBD2. V lost 2 bases, J lost 4 bases, and 6 bases stayed unmatched. The germline CDR1 and CDR2 sequences are SGHTA and FQGTGA. This CDR3 is 17 amino acids long.

The rearrangement joins TRBV5-1 to TRBJ2-7, with D unclear. Trimming took 0 bases from V and 1 from J, leaving 11 bases between them. The CDR3 has 15 amino acids. Per germline, CDR1 SGHRS and CDR2 YFSETQ. CDR3: CASSLGLSLSYEQYF. As DNA, the CDR3 is TGCGCCAGCAGCTTGGGACTGAGCCTTTCCTACGAGCAGTACTTC.

J is TRBJ1-2 and V is TRBV5-1, with TRBD1 matching 7 bases. CDR3 length: 15 residues. V lost 3 bases, J lost 8 bases, and 13 bases stayed unmatched. The germline V gene has CDR1 SGHRS and CDR2 YFSETQ. As DNA, the CDR3 is TGCGCCAGCAGCTCTGGCGGGACAGAGGGGCAAGGCTACACCTTC. Its translation: CASSSGGTEGQGYTF.

This chain joins TRBV7-9 and TRBJ2-5; 7 bases fit TRBD1. This CDR3 spans 16 amino acids. Per the germline V gene, CDR1 is SEHNR and CDR2 is FQNEAQ (reference sequence). V gave up 4 bases and J gave up 2 bases; unmatched junction bases: 10. CDR3 loop: CASSSTGTAVQETQYF. In DNA form, the CDR3 reads TGTGCCAGCAGCTCAACCGGGACAGCCGTACAAGAGACCCAGTACTTC.

This clone was seen a single time. The chain joins TRBV7-9 to TRBJ2-1; TRBD1 agrees at 10 bases. The CDR3 runs 15 residues. Per germline, CDR1 SEHNR and CDR2 FQNEAQ (reference sequence). V shed 4 bases and J 3 bases; nucleotides not matched to a gene: 3. CDR3 sequence (DNA): TGTGCCAGCAGCTCCCGGGACAGGGGCTACAATGAGCAGTTCTTC. Translating it yields CASSSRDRGYNEQFF.

The V and J genes are TRBV9 and TRBJ2-1; no clear D. Per the germline V gene, CDR1 is SGDLS and CDR2 is YYNGEE. The V gene lost 0 bases and the J gene lost 9 bases, with 16 bases spanning the gap. This CDR3 region has 15 residues. The CDR3 bases are TGTGCCAGCAGCGTAGGGCCGGAGAATCAAGTTGAGCAGTTCTTC. This sequence encodes CASSVGPENQVEQFF.

The chain couples TRBV6-6 to TRBJ1-2, with 7 nucleotides matching TRBD1. This CDR3 has 14 residues. Germline V CDR1 and CDR2: MNHNY, SVGAGI (reference sequence). V was clipped by 6 bases and J by 4 bases; unmatched bases: 8. The CDR3 nucleotides read TGTGCCAGCAGAGATTACGGGACAGCCTATGGCTACACCTTC. Its protein product is CASRDYGTAYGYTF.

The chain employs TRBV5-4 and TRBJ2-2; 7 bases are a match to TRBD1. Germline values: CDR1 SGHNT, CDR2 YYREEE (reference sequence). V was pared by 4 bases and J by 0 bases, with 6 bases of the junction left unmatched. The CDR3 totals 16 residues. CDR3 coding DNA: TGTGCCAGCAGCCAGACACAGGGGTCGAACACCGGGGAGCTGTTTTTT. Its translation is CASSQTQGSNTGELFF.

The chain uses TRBV7-2 and TRBJ1-1, with D maybe TRBD1 (5 bases). Germline V gene lookup returns CDR1 SGHTA and CDR2 FQGNSA. The CDR3 runs to 16 residues. Trimming shortened V by 1 base and J by 1 base, and 13 bases separated the two germline ends. CDR3: CASSLVGGLTNTEAFF. DNA for the CDR3: TGTGCCAGCAGCTTAGTGGGGGGACTAACGAACACTGAAGCTTTCTTT.